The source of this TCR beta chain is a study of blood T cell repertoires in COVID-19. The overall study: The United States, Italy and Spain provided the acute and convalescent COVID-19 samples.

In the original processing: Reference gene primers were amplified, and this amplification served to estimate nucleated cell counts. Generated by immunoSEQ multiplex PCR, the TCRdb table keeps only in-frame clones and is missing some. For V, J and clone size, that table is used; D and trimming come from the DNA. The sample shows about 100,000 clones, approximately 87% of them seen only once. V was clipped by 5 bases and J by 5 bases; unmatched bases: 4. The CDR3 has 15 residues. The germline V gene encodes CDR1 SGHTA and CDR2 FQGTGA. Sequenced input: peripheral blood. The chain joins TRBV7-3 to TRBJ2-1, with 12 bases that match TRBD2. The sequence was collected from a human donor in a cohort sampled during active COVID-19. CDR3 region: CASSRRTSGNNEQFF. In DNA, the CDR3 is TGTGCCAGCAGCCGCCGGACTAGCGGGAACAATGAGCAGTTCTTC.